The present entry profiles one T cell receptor (beta chain) with its context. The data belong to a study of blood T cell repertoires in COVID-19. Overall study: The study drew acute and convalescent COVID-19 samples from the United States, Italy and Spain.

Self-reported history from a screening survey and questionnaire set each donor's cohort. Two negative PCRs, clearance, or symptom resolution had been documented for recovered Cohort 3 donors. V was trimmed by 4 bases and J by 4 bases, leaving 8 bases between them. CDR1 is SGHTA, CDR2 FQGNSA, per germline. The CDR3 spans 13 residues. Under the authors' procedure: Reference gene primer amplification yielded estimated nucleated cell counts. Assay used: immunoSEQ multiplex PCR; TCRdb lists only in-frame clones, some missing. From that table come the V and J calls and clone size; the DNA was used to work out D and trimming. The sample consists of around 250,000 clones, 82% of them appearing once.

Input material: PBMCs or T cells enriched from blood (not recorded which). This sequence was found in a middle-aged man who had recovered from COVID-19. This sequence joins TRBV7-2 and TRBJ1-3; D is unresolved. Here the CDR3 reads CASSSLRGNTIYF. CDR3 DNA sequence: TGTGCCAGCAGCTCATTGCGGGGAAACACCATATATTTT.